This passage covers 19 T cell receptor beta chains from one sample sequenced in a study of tumor and adjacent non-tumor tissue in lung cancer (dated by TCRdb to 2016 to 2018). The protocol used for the library was multiplex PCR. The instrument was an Illumina HiSeq 2500. TCRbeta libraries were built by three rounds of nested PCR using primers (Table S4), following protocols modified from ARM-PCR. Using fastp at Q25 and MiXCR, TCRdb reprocessed the public reads and kept productive beta chains. Rows with one shared CDR3 protein collapse into an entry with the most common genes and DNA. A total of about 86,000 distinct CDR3 sequences appear in this sample, around 82% of them only once. The ten largest clones represent roughly 22% of the sample. RNA was extracted from bulk unsorted tissue and checked for quality with a NanoDrop ND-1000 and an Agilent 2100. The normal lung samples consisted of distant non-tumor tissue collected more than 3 cm from the tumor edge.

Sequenced: distant non-tumor lung tissue. The origin of the receptors is a woman between 45 and 60 years old with non-small cell lung cancer.

This clonotype was seen a few times. Just one base apart from a much larger clone, this may be a read error. The chain carries TRBV28 and TRBJ1-2; D not certain. V shed 7 bases and J shed 0 bases, with 3 bases lying between them. CDR1 MDHEN and CDR2 SYDVKM come from the germline V gene. The CDR3 sequence is 11 residues long. CDR3 nucleotide sequence: TGTGCCAGCATAGCTAACTATGGCTACACCTTC. Its protein is CASIANYGYTF.

As for this clonotype: This may stem from a read error, because a much larger clone lies one nucleotide away. The rearrangement joins TRBV5-1 to TRBJ2-1, with 10 positions matching TRBD2. After removal of 3 bases from V and 5 bases from J, the junction contained 5 bases not matched to a gene. The germline V gene encodes CDR1 SGHRS and CDR2 YFSETQ. This CDR3 spans 15 amino acids. The CDR3 region is CASSYRTSGNNEQFF. The DNA for the CDR3 is TGCGCCAGCAGCTATAGGACTAGCGGCAACAATGAGCAGTTCTTC.

On this clonotype itself: At one boundary the junction diverges from the germline segment, which might be a read error. The gene calls are TRBV12-3 or TRBV12-4 and TRBJ2-7; 8 nucleotides line up with TRBD1. The CDR3 is 12 residues long. CDR3 coding DNA: TGTGCCAGCAGGGGACAGGCCTACGGACAGTGCTTC. Translating gives CASRGQAYGQCF.

This clonotype has at least ten counts. The rearrangement joins TRBV20-1 to TRBJ2-3, with D hard to call. V was trimmed by 6 bases and J by 0 bases, leaving 10 bases between them. This CDR3 has 13 residues. Germline CDR1 DFQATT, CDR2 SNEGSKA (reference sequence). The DNA for the CDR3 is TGCAGTGCCGAAGGCGTCAGCACAGATACGCAGTATTTT. Amino acids: CSAEGVSTDTQYF.

Details on this clonotype: Because it lacks the conserved phenylalanine or tryptophan at the end, this CDR3 is likely a read error. This chain uses TRBV12-3 or TRBV12-4 with TRBJ2-2; 8 bases map to TRBD1. The length of the CDR3 is 16 residues. The CDR3 reads CAGSLRTGTNTGELFL. The CDR3 nucleotides read TGTGCCGGCAGTTTACGGACAGGGACAAACACCGGGGAGCTGTTTCTT.

A single count supports this clonotype. A junction boundary mismatches the germline segment, possibly from a read error. This chain uses TRBV11-1 with TRBJ2-1; 14 bases map to TRBD2. Germline V lookup: CDR1 SGHAT, CDR2 FQDESV (reference sequence). The CDR3 has 15 residues. Here the CDR3 reads CANSFRLAGGEEQFF. The CDR3 DNA is TGTGCCAACAGCTTCAGACTAGCGGGAGGGGAAGAGCAGTTCTTC. Full variable domain (rest looked up from reference TRBV11-1 and TRBJ2-1): EAEVAQSPRYKITEKSQAVAFWCDPISGHATLYWYRQILGQGPELLVQFQDESVVDDSQLPKDRFSAERLKGVDSTLKIQPAELGDSAMYLCANSFRLAGGEEQFFGPGTRLTVL.

This clonotype was counted at least ten times. V is TRBV6-5 and J is TRBJ1-1; D might be TRBD1 (5 bases). Per the germline V gene, CDR1 is MNHEY and CDR2 is SVGAGI. The V gene lost 4 bases and the J gene lost 5 bases, with 11 bases spanning the gap. The length of the CDR3 is 13 residues. The CDR3 loop is CASSWRGSTEAFF. The CDR3 region has the DNA TGTGCCAGCAGTTGGAGGGGATCGACTGAAGCTTTCTTT.

Notes on this clonotype: Sequence at one end of the junction differs from germline and may be a read error. The J gene is TRBJ2-7, the V gene TRBV6-1, with 11 bases lining up with TRBD2. The CDR3 covers 15 residues. Germline V gene lookup returns CDR1 MNHNS and CDR2 SASEGT. CDR3 nucleotide sequence: TGTGCCAGTAGTGAATATCTAGCGGGGGGATACGAGCAGTACTTC. Translating it yields CASSEYLAGGYEQYF.

Concerning this clonotype itself: At one boundary the junction diverges from the germline segment, which might be a read error. The V gene is TRBV6-5, the J gene TRBJ1-4; no definite D call. The CDR3 is 14 residues long. From germline, CDR1 is MNHEY and CDR2 SVGAGI. The CDR3 reads CASRRIASNEKLLF. The CDR3 coding sequence is TGTGCCAGCAGACGCATTGCAAGTAATGAAAAACTGCTTTTT.

On this clonotype: A read error may account for a junction end that differs from germline. The chain is built from TRBV6-5 and TRBJ2-3; D is tentatively TRBD1 or TRBD2 (5 bases each). Per the germline V gene, CDR1 is MNHEY and CDR2 is SVGAGI. The CDR3 is 19 residues long. The CDR3 is CASSYSTRGSPRTIDTQYF. The DNA of the CDR3 is TGTGCCAGCAGTTACTCCACCCGGGGCTCCCCCCGAACCATAGATACGCAGTACTTT.

In regard to this clonotype: The junction does not match germline at one end; this may be a read error. This chain connects TRBV11-2 to TRBJ1-4; weak D call: TRBD1 (6 bases). The CDR3 spans 14 residues. Germline-derived CDR1 and CDR2 are SGHAT and FQNNGV. CDR3 nucleotides: TGTGCCAGTAGCTTAACAGGGATTAATGAAAAACTGTATTTT. Its protein product is CASSLTGINEKLYF. Variable domain in full (rest from reference TRBV11-2 and TRBJ1-4): EAGVAQSPRYKIIEKRQSVAFWCNPISGHATLYWYQQILGQGPKLLIQFQNNGVVDDSQLPKDRFSAERLKGVDSTLKIQPAKLEDSAVYLCASSLTGINEKLYFGSGTQLSVL.

Remarks on this clonotype: At one boundary the junction diverges from the germline segment, which might be a read error. This chain joins TRBV14 and TRBJ2-1, with D hard to call. The CDR3 length is 14 residues. Germline CDR1 SGHDN, CDR2 FVKESK. CDR3 sequence: CASSLIKGHNEQFF. As DNA, the CDR3 is TGCGCCAGCAGCCTTATAAAAGGCCACAATGAGCAGTTCTTC.

This clonotype turned up a few times. With a much larger clone just one base away, this may be a read error. V gene TRBV20-1 combines with J gene TRBJ2-1; unclear D gene. The V and J ends lost 8 bases and 9 bases respectively, with 20 bases between them. The CDR3 is 13 amino acids. Germline CDR1 is DFQATT and CDR2 is SNEGSKA (reference sequence). The CDR3 protein is CSLVNPNNIEQFF. The CDR3 DNA reads TGCAGTTTAGTTAACCCAAACAACATTGAGCAGTTCTTC.

J is TRBJ2-7 and V is TRBV11-2; D might be TRBD1 (5 bases). CDR1 SGHAT and CDR2 FQNNGV come from the germline V gene. CDR3 length equals 14 residues. Trimming removed 5 bases at V and 12 bases at J, with 23 bases between. The CDR3 DNA sequence: TGTGCCAGCAGCATGACGGACACTGCCTACGTGCGGTACTTC. The encoded protein is CASSMTDTAYVRYF.

This chain connects TRBV10-3 to TRBJ1-1; D gene unclear. The CDR3 totals 14 residues. V was shortened by 6 bases and J by 4 bases, with 15 bases between the two germline ends. CDR1 is ENHRY, CDR2 SYGVKD, per germline. As DNA, the CDR3 is TGTGCCATCAGACCAGAGGCTGGGGTCACTGAAGCTTTCTTT. Its protein is CAIRPEAGVTEAFF.

This clonotype was counted a few times. At one of its ends the junction is not consistent with the germline gene, which may arise from a read error. The chain recombines TRBV4-1 with TRBJ1-5, with unresolved D. Germline loops: CDR1 MGHRA, CDR2 YSYEKL. The CDR3 runs to 15 residues. CDR3 coding DNA: TGCGCCAGCAGCCAAGTGACCGGTAGCAATCTGCCCCAGCATTTT. Protein: CASSQVTGSNLPQHF.

With regard to this clonotype: The junction departs from germline at one end; a sequencing error may be responsible. The chain carries TRBV12-3 or TRBV12-4 and TRBJ2-7; 7 positions agree with TRBD2. This CDR3 has 15 residues. CDR3 amino acids: CDSSLDWGGRNEQYF. CDR3 nucleotides: TGTGACAGCAGTCTAGACTGGGGGGGGAGGAACGAGCAGTACTTC.

In regard to this clonotype: A read error may produce the germline difference seen at one junction end. The chain couples TRBV5-4 to TRBJ1-2; D is unresolved. CDR1 is SGHNT and CDR2 is YYREEE in the germline V gene (reference sequence). The CDR3 has 12 residues. The CDR3 nucleotides read TGTGCCAGCAGCTTAGTTCGGGAAGGTTACATCTTC. Translating it yields CASSLVREGYIF.

In regard to this clonotype: A much larger clone is a single base away; this may be a read error. The genes are TRBV19 and TRBJ2-1, with TRBD2 identical over 7 bases. This CDR3 is built from 19 residues. V trimming: 11 bases; J trimming: 3 bases; junction bases outside the gene matches: 25. Germline V CDR1 and CDR2: LNHDA, SQIVND (reference sequence). CDR3 in amino acids: CAGPPHGLAAVKGYNEQFF. The CDR3 coding sequence is TGTGCCGGCCCCCCACACGGGCTAGCGGCAGTTAAAGGCTACAATGAGCAGTTCTTC.